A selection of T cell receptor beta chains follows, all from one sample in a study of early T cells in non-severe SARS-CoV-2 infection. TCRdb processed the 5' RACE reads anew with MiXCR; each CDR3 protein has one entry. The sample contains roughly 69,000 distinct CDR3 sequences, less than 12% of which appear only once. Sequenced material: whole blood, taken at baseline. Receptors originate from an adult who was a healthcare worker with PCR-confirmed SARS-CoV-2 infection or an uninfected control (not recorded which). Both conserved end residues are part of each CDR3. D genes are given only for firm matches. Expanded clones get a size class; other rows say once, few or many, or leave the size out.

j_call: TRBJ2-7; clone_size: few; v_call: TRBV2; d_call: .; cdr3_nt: TGTGCCAGCAGTGCGACTAGCGAGCAGTACTTC; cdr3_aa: CASSATSEQYF
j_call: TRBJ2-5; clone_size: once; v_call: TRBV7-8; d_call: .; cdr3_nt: TGTGCCAGCAGCTTCGCCGACAGATACCAAGAGACCCAGTACTTC; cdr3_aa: CASSFADRYQETQYF
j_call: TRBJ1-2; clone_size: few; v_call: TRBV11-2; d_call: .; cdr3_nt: TGTGCCAGCAGCCGGCGGGGTCTAAACTATGGCTACACCTTC; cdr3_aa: CASSRRGLNYGYTF
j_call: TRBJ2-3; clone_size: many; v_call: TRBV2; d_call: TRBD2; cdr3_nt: TGTGCCAGCAGACTAGCGGGAGATACGCAGTATTTT; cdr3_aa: CASRLAGDTQYF
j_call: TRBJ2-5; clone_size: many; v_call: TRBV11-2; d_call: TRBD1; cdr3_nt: TGTGCCAGCAGCCCCATGTCGGGCAGGGGGCCGCGAGAGACCCAGTACTTC; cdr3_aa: CASSPMSGRGPRETQYF
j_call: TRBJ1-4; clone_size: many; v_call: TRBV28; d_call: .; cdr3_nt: TGTGCCAGCGGAGGGCCAGCCGAAAAACTGTTTTTT; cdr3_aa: CASGGPAEKLFF
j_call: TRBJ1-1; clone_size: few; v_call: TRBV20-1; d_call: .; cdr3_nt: TGCAGTGCTCCTGGGGAGGCTGAATCGGGAGCTTTCTTT; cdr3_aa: CSAPGEAESGAFF
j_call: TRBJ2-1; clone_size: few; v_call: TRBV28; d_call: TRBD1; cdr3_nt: TGTGCCAGCAGTCCTCCGGGACAGGTCGACAATGAGCAGTTCTTC; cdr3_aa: CASSPPGQVDNEQFF
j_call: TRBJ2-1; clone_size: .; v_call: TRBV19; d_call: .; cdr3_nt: TGTGCCAGTAGGGGGGGCTACAATGAGCAGTTCTTC; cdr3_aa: CASRGGYNEQFF
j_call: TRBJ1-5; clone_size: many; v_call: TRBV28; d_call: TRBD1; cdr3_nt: TGTGCCAGCAGTTACGACGGCGGGACAGGAGGACAGCCCCAGCAATTT; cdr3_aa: CASSYDGGTGGQPQQF
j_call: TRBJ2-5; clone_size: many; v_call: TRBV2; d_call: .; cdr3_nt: TGTGCCAGCAGGCAATCGACAGGAACTCAAGAGACCCAGTACTTC; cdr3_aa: CASRQSTGTQETQYF
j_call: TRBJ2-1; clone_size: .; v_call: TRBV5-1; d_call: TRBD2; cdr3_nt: TGCGCCAGCAGCACAGTTCGGACTAGCGGATGGAGCTCCTACAATGAGCAGTTCTTC; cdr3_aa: CASSTVRTSGWSSYNEQFF
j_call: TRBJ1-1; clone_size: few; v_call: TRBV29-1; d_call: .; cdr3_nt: TGCAGCGTCGGTTCCCAAGAGGGCACTGAAGCTTTCTTT; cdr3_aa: CSVGSQEGTEAFF
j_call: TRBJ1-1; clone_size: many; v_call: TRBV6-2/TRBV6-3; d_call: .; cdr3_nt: TGTGCCCCGACCGAGAAGGTAGACGGCATGAACACTGAAGCTTTCTTT; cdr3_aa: CAPTEKVDGMNTEAFF
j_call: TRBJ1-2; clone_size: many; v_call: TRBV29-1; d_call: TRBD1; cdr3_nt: TGCAGCGTTGACGACAGGGGGAACTATGGCTACACCTTC; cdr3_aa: CSVDDRGNYGYTF
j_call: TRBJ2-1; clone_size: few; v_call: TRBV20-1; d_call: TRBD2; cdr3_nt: TGCAGCCTAGGACTAGCGGGAGATTACTCCTACAATGAGCAGTTCTTC; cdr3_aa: CSLGLAGDYSYNEQFF
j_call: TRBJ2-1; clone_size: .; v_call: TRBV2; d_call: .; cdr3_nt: TGTGCCAGCAGGAGTTACAATGAGCAGTTCTTC; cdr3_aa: CASRSYNEQFF
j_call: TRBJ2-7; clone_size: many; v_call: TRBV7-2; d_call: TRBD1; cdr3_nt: TGTGCCAGCAGCTTCCAGGGACAGGGGGCATACGAGCAGTACTTC; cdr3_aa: CASSFQGQGAYEQYF
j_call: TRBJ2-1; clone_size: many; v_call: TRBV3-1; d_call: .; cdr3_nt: TGTGCCAGCAGTCTAGGGGGGAGGAAATCCTACAATGAGCAGTTCTTC; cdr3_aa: CASSLGGRKSYNEQFF
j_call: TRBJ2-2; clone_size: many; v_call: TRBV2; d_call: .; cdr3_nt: TGTGCCAGCAGAGAGGCAGGGGTCGGGGAGCTGTTTTTT; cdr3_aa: CASREAGVGELFF
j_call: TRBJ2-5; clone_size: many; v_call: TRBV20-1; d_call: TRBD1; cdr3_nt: TGCAGCTGGCAGGGGGCCCCCCTGGAGACCCAGTACTTC; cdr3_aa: CSWQGAPLETQYF
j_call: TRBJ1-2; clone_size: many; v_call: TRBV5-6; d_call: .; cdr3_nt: TGTGCCAGCAGGGGCTCACTGGGATTTGGCTACACCTTC; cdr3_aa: CASRGSLGFGYTF
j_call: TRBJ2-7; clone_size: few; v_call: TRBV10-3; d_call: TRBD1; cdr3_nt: TGTGCCATCAGCTCCGGACAGGGTTCCTACGAGCAGTACTTC; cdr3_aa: CAISSGQGSYEQYF
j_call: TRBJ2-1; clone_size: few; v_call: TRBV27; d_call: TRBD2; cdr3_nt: TGTGCCAGCAGTTTATCCCCGGGACTAGATTACAATGAGCAGTTCTTC; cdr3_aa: CASSLSPGLDYNEQFF
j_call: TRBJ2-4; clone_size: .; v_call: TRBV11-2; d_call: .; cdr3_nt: TGTGCCAGCAGCTCCAGCCTAGCCAAAAACATTCAGTACTTC; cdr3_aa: CASSSSLAKNIQYF
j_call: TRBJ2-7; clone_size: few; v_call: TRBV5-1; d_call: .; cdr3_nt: TGCGCCAGCAGCTTGGTCCCCACCTACGAGCAGTACTTC; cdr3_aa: CASSLVPTYEQYF
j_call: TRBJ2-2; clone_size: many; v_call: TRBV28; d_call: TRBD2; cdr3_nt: TGTGCCAGCAGGTCCGGGACTACCGTAAACACCGGGGAGCTGTTTTTT; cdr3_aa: CASRSGTTVNTGELFF